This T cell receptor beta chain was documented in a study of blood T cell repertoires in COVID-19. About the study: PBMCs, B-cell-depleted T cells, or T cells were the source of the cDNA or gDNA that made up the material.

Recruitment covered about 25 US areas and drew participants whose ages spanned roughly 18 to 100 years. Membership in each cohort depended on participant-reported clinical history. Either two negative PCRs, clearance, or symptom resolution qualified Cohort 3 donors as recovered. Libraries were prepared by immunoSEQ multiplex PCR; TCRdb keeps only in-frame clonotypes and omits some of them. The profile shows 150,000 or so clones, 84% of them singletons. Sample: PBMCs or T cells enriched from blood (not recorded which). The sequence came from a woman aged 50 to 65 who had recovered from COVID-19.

CDR3 residues: CASSLGQVRQETQYF. Here the CDR3 DNA reads TGCGCCAGCAGCCTAGGACAGGTGCGCCAAGAGACCCAGTACTTC. The V gene is TRBV5-1, the J gene TRBJ2-5; 7 nucleotides agree with TRBD1. The junction had 7 bases not matched to a gene; V was cut back by 4 bases and J by 1 base. Looked up from germline, CDR1 is SGHRS and CDR2 is YFSETQ. CDR3 length equals 15 residues.